The entry below describes one T cell receptor (beta chain). The antigen remains unidentified. This CDR3 region has 17 residues. Trimming cost V 4 bases and J 5 bases; bases outside gene matches: 11. Germline lookup yields CDR1 SGDLS and CDR2 YYNGEE. For the second PCR, which ran for 7 to 11 cycles, a sample-barcoded 5' primer and a J-beta primer mix were used. TCRdb used MiXCR to reprocess the 5' RACE reads, holding one entry per CDR3 protein. Of hundreds of thousands of distinct CDR3 sequences listed, around two thirds were seen once; the top ten hold about 27%. This specimen belongs to a study of blood T cells in healthy people across ages. Study-wide points: Percentage of naive T cells showed a strong correlation with TCR beta diversity. When one million T cells were used, diversity estimates were thought to be underestimates.

J is TRBJ2-3 and V is TRBV9; the match to TRBD1 covers 12 bases. Sequencing was done on a sample of blood. This TCR came from a man younger than 45 in good health. CDR3 nucleotide sequence: TGTGCCAGCAGCCTCCTCGGGACAGGGGGCGAGGAAGATACGCAGTATTTT. Translation: CASSLLGTGGEEDTQYF.